This TCR beta chain was profiled in a study of blood T cell repertoires in COVID-19. Looking at the study overall: T cells, B-cell-depleted T cells, or PBMCs provided the cDNA or gDNA that served as material.

The CDR3 runs to 12 residues. Trimming removed 6 bases at V and 3 bases at J, with 8 bases between. The V gene's germline CDR1 is MNHNY and CDR2 SVGAGI (reference sequence). The table came from immunoSEQ multiplex PCR; TCRdb's copy has only in-frame clones and leaves some out. The data show approximately 110,000 clones, with 84% seen just once and around 8% held by the top ten. The chain has TRBV6-6 and TRBJ1-1; possible D gene TRBD1, 5 bases. The specimen was peripheral blood. This TCR was sampled from a middle-aged woman with acute or convalescent COVID-19. This CDR3 is CASRLQDTEAFF. In nucleotides, the CDR3 is TGTGCCAGCAGGCTACAGGACACTGAAGCTTTCTTT.